This section outlines one TCR beta chain sequence together with its context. Its antigen remains unknown. CDR1 and CDR2 from the germline V gene are SQVTM and ANQGSEA. The CDR3 sequence is 15 residues long. The J segment lost 4 bases and the V segment lost 2 bases, leaving 10 bases of the junction unmatched. These data come from a study of T-cell memory formation after mild COVID-19. About the study: TCR clusters largely stayed donor specific.

General study findings and limits: A balance of CD4 and CD8 characterized clones contracting day 15 to 85, whereas later expanders leaned CD4+.

One entry per CDR3 protein, called by TCRdb with MiXCR from the 5' RACE reads. Counted here are fewer than 350,000 distinct CDR3 sequences, roughly 15% occurring once; the ten biggest clones make up about 22%. This rearrangement joins TRBV29-1 to TRBJ2-5, with 7 bases that match TRBD2. The TCR comes from a man aged 18 to 29 who had mild COVID-19 (a few samples of this study predate the infection). Cell type and time point are not known. The sample was PBMCs or a T cell subset sorted from them (not recorded which). The CDR3: CSVEWASGGGETQYF. The DNA of the CDR3 is TGCAGCGTTGAATGGGCTAGCGGCGGAGGAGAGACCCAGTACTTC.